The 30 T cell receptor beta chains listed next were all sequenced from one sample in a study of T cells in Graves' hyperthyroidism and ophthalmopathy. Using RNA transcripts as the source, TCR beta CDR3 regions were amplified. First-round RT-PCR of the TCR CDR3 relied on the HTBI primer set. MiXCR, run by TCRdb on the multiplex PCR reads, gives a single entry per CDR3 protein. This table has hundreds of thousands of distinct CDR3 sequences, roughly a third appearing once. Sequenced sample: blood. The source of these receptors is a woman aged 40-49 years with Graves' hyperthyroidism.

This clonotype occurred many times. A junction boundary mismatches the germline segment, possibly from a read error. The chain couples TRBV7-7 to TRBJ1-1; D unresolved. From germline, CDR1 is SSHAT and CDR2 FNYEAQ (reference sequence). The CDR3 spans 12 residues. The DNA of the CDR3 is TGTGCTAGCAGCTTAAGTATGGGAGCGGCTTTCTTT. As protein: CASSLSMGAAFF.

The chain links TRBV9 to TRBJ1-1; D is ambiguous. Germline CDR1 is SGDLS and CDR2 is YYNGEE. V was cut by 3 bases and J by 7 bases, with 10 bases left in between. The CDR3 is made up of 12 amino acids. The chain's CDR3 is CASSALEGEAFF. In DNA form, the CDR3 reads TGTGCCAGCAGCGCCCTCGAGGGTGAAGCTTTCTTT. The variable domain in full, completed from reference TRBV9 and TRBJ1-1, reads DSGVTQTPKHLITATGQRVTLRCSPRSGDLSVYWYQQSLDQGLQFLIQYYNGEERAKGNILERFSAQQFPDLHSELNLSSLELGDSALYFCASSALEGEAFFGQGTRLTVV.

The genes are TRBV12-3 or TRBV12-4 and TRBJ1-2; a weak D match, TRBD1 (6 bases). With 3 bases removed from V and 4 bases from J, the gap between germline ends came to 9 bases. The CDR3 covers 13 residues. This CDR3 reads CASSFRGGYGYTF. The CDR3 DNA is TGTGCCAGCAGTTTCAGGGGAGGCTATGGCTACACCTTC.

This clonotype occurred a few times. This chain connects TRBV19 to TRBJ2-2, with 10 bases that match TRBD2. Germline V gene data show CDR1 as LNHDA and CDR2 as SQIVND (reference sequence). The J segment lost 2 bases and the V segment lost 4 bases, leaving 4 bases of the junction unmatched. The CDR3 length is 16 residues. The CDR3 DNA is TGTGCCAGTAGTAGGCTAGCGGGGGACAACACCGGGGAGCTGTTTTTT. It yields the protein CASSRLAGDNTGELFF.

This clonotype was observed a handful of times. The genes are TRBV19 and TRBJ1-4; 7 positions agree with TRBD1. From germline, CDR1 is LNHDA and CDR2 SQIVND (reference sequence). The V and J ends lost 6 bases and 3 bases, in that order; junction bases with no gene match: 4. The length of the CDR3 is 14 residues. As DNA, the CDR3 is TGTGCCAGTAGATTACAGGGGTCTAATGAAAAACTGTTTTTT. Its protein is CASRLQGSNEKLFF.

The chain recombines TRBV5-1 with TRBJ2-7; 11 positions match TRBD1. This CDR3 spans 16 amino acids. Trimming removed 4 bases from V and 3 bases from J; junction bases left unmatched: 9. Germline V gives CDR1 SGHRS, CDR2 YFSETQ. CDR3 sequence: CASSEQGGQGGYEQYF. The CDR3 nucleotides are TGCGCCAGCAGCGAACAGGGGGGACAGGGGGGCTACGAGCAGTACTTC.

The chain links TRBV20-1 to TRBJ1-6; D remains ambiguous. This CDR3 has 15 amino acids. Trimming took 0 bases from V and 7 from J, leaving 13 bases between them. Germline V gene sequence: CDR1 DFQATT, CDR2 SNEGSKA (reference sequence). The CDR3 loop reads CSAREVAAENSPLHF. The DNA for the CDR3 is TGCAGTGCTAGAGAGGTCGCCGCTGAAAATTCACCCCTCCACTTT.

This clonotype has only a few counts. The chain employs TRBV24-1 and TRBJ1-1; 8 bases match TRBD1. The CDR3 consists of 15 residues. Germline trimming cut 4 bases from V and 5 bases from J; bases unmatched to any gene: 8. CDR1 and CDR2 from the germline V gene are KGHDR and SFDVKD. DNA for the CDR3: TGTGCCACCAGTGAATCAGGACAGGGTGGGACTGAAGCTTTCTTT. It is translated as CATSESGQGGTEAFF.

In its sample, this clonotype was seen many times. This rearrangement joins TRBV19 to TRBJ1-2; D unresolved. V gave up 6 bases and J gave up 7 bases, with 9 bases separating them. Germline V gene sequence: CDR1 LNHDA, CDR2 SQIVND (reference sequence). The CDR3 contains 11 residues. In DNA form, the CDR3 reads TGTGCCAGTAGCTCCCTGGTTGGCTACACCTTC. Protein product: CASSSLVGYTF.

This sequence joins TRBV24-1 and TRBJ1-5; tentative D call: TRBD1 (6 bases). Germline V CDR1 and CDR2: KGHDR, SFDVKD. This CDR3 is 15 amino acids long. V was pared by 11 bases and J by 2 bases, with 18 bases between. Here the CDR3 reads CASTRTADGNQPQHF. The CDR3 coding sequence is TGTGCCAGCACAAGGACAGCTGATGGCAATCAGCCCCAGCATTTT.

The sample holds many counts of this clonotype. The rearrangement joins TRBV25-1 to TRBJ1-4; a possible D gene is TRBD1 (5 bases). CDR3 length: 15 amino acids. The germline V gene encodes CDR1 MGHDK and CDR2 SYGVNS. V was cut by 5 bases and J by 8 bases, with 18 bases left in between. The CDR3 DNA reads as TGTGCCAGCAGTCCCGTCCAGGGAATTGGAGAAAAACTGTTTTTT. Its translation is CASSPVQGIGEKLFF.

The chain joins TRBV19 to TRBJ1-4; 7 positions match TRBD1. The CDR3 runs 14 residues. Germline-derived CDR1 and CDR2 are LNHDA and SQIVND (reference sequence). Germline trimming cut 5 bases from V and 5 bases from J; bases unmatched to any gene: 5. CDR3: CASSHRGANEKLFF. CDR3 DNA sequence: TGTGCCAGTAGTCACAGGGGAGCGAATGAAAAACTGTTTTTT.

With regard to this clonotype: A read error is likely, as this CDR3 ends without the conserved phenylalanine or tryptophan. The chain is built from TRBV4-3 and TRBJ1-5; D is uncertain. Deletions cut 0 bases from V and 10 bases from J, with 16 bases between. The CDR3 sequence is 15 residues long. Germline assignment: CDR1 LGHNA and CDR2 YSLEER. The CDR3 coding sequence is TGCGCCAGCAGCCAAGATTATGCCGGATATGCACCCCAGCATCTT. Translated: CASSQDYAGYAPQHL.

The J gene is TRBJ1-5, the V gene TRBV25-1; possibly TRBD1 for D (6 bases). The CDR3 spans 16 residues. Germline V gene data show CDR1 as MGHDK and CDR2 as SYGVNS. V lost 5 bases, J lost 2 bases, and 16 bases lay in between. The CDR3 is CASSSRVWGRNQPQHF. DNA of the CDR3: TGTGCCAGCAGTTCCCGTGTTTGGGGGCGCAATCAGCCCCAGCATTTT.

This chain uses TRBV19 with TRBJ1-1, with 11 bases that match TRBD1. Germline V CDR1 and CDR2: LNHDA, SQIVND (reference sequence). The CDR3 consists of 15 residues. The ends lost 4 bases at V and 2 bases at J; junction bases unmatched: 3. The CDR3, as DNA: TGTGCCAGTAGTACCGGACAGGGGGCTAACACTGAAGCTTTCTTT. Translation gives CASSTGQGANTEAFF.

This clonotype has a handful of counts. The J gene is TRBJ1-4, the V gene TRBV6-1; 9 nucleotides agree with TRBD1. CDR3 length: 14 residues. Germline V gene data show CDR1 as MNHNS and CDR2 as SASEGT. Trimming at V came to 8 bases and at J to 4 bases, leaving 5 bases not matched to a gene. This chain's CDR3 is CASSWDRDNEKLFF. In nucleotides, the CDR3 is TGTGCCAGCTCCTGGGACAGGGATAATGAAAAACTGTTTTTT.

This clonotype has at least ten counts. The V call is TRBV10-3, the J call TRBJ2-7; D is possibly TRBD1 (6 bases). Germline-derived CDR1 and CDR2 are ENHRY and SYGVKD. V was clipped by 3 bases and J by 3 bases, with 12 bases between them. This CDR3 is built from 14 residues. In DNA form, the CDR3 reads TGTGCCATCAGTGATTATGGGGACAACTACGAGCAGTACTTC. This sequence encodes CAISDYGDNYEQYF.

This clonotype was seen many times. This chain connects TRBV20-1 to TRBJ1-1; maybe TRBD1 (5 bases). V was clipped by 5 bases and J by 1 base, with 17 bases between them. Germline loops: CDR1 DFQATT, CDR2 SNEGSKA (reference sequence). The CDR3 totals 15 residues. The CDR3 DNA reads as TGCAGTGCTCTTCCCGGAGGGACGGCGAACACTGAAGCTTTCTTT. This translates into CSALPGGTANTEAFF.

The chain recombines TRBV7-9 with TRBJ1-5; D uncertain. The CDR3 covers 14 residues. Germline values: CDR1 SEHNR, CDR2 FQNEAQ (reference sequence). V was shortened by 1 base and J by 4 bases, with 8 bases between the two germline ends. As DNA, the CDR3 is TGTGCCAGCAGCTTAGGGACGCTTAATCAGCCCCAGCATTTT. The encoded protein is CASSLGTLNQPQHF.

This chain links TRBV13 with TRBJ2-7, with TRBD1 identical over 8 bases. Germline assignment: CDR1 PRHDT and CDR2 FYEKMQ (reference sequence). V lost 4 bases to trimming and J lost 1 base; unmatched junction nucleotides: 9. The CDR3 spans 16 residues. The CDR3 region has the DNA TGTGCCAGCAGCTCCACCCGGGGGACAGGATCCTACGAGCAGTACTTC. Translated, it gives CASSSTRGTGSYEQYF.

This chain connects TRBV7-2 to TRBJ2-5; the match to TRBD2 covers 7 bases. Losses at the gene ends were 1 base for V and 0 bases for J; bases not matched to a gene: 5. The germline CDR1 and CDR2 sequences are SGHTA and FQGNSA. The CDR3 length is 16 residues. The CDR3 here is CASSLGLAANQETQYF. The CDR3 bases are TGTGCCAGCAGCTTAGGACTAGCAGCAAACCAAGAGACCCAGTACTTC.

The rearrangement joins TRBV10-3 to TRBJ1-1; 7 positions match TRBD1. Germline CDR1 reads ENHRY; CDR2 reads SYGVKD. The CDR3 sequence is 13 residues long. V lost 7 bases to trimming and J lost 3 bases; unmatched junction nucleotides: 5. CDR3 amino acids: CAITPRGDTEAFF. For the CDR3, the DNA is TGTGCCATCACCCCCAGGGGGGACACTGAAGCTTTCTTT.

This clonotype was counted ten times or more. V gene TRBV10-3 combines with J gene TRBJ2-6; D may be TRBD2 (6 bases). V lost 0 bases, J lost 0 bases, and 9 bases lay in between. The CDR3 has 17 residues. Germline V lookup: CDR1 ENHRY, CDR2 SYGVKD. The CDR3 region is CAISESPGVSGANVLTF. DNA of the CDR3: TGTGCCATCAGTGAGTCGCCGGGAGTCTCTGGGGCCAACGTCCTGACTTTC.

This clonotype was detected many times. The rearrangement joins TRBV19 to TRBJ1-5; D possibly corresponds to TRBD1 (5 bases). Per germline, CDR1 LNHDA and CDR2 SQIVND (reference sequence). V lost 10 bases and J lost 0, with 13 bases in between. CDR3 size: 14 residues. The CDR3 is CATGGGNSNQPQHF. CDR3 DNA sequence: TGTGCCACGGGGGGGGGAAATAGCAATCAGCCCCAGCATTTT.

This clonotype showed up many times. The rearrangement uses TRBV7-2 and TRBJ2-5, with 11 bases fitting TRBD2. The junction had 8 bases not matched to a gene; V was cut back by 5 bases and J by 3 bases. Germline CDR1 reads SGHTA; CDR2 reads FQGNSA. The CDR3 covers 16 residues. DNA for the CDR3: TGTGCCAGCAGCCCAGGAGCGACTAGCGGGAAAGAGACCCAGTACTTC. Its protein product is CASSPGATSGKETQYF. The variable domain in full, completed from reference TRBV7-2 and TRBJ2-5, reads GAGVSQSPSNKVTEKGKDVELRCDPISGHTALYWYRQSLGQGLEFLIYFQGNSAPDKSGLPSDRFSAERTGGSVSTLTIQRTQQEDSAVYLCASSPGATSGKETQYFGPGTRLLVL.

This clonotype has just a few counts. This chain joins TRBV3-1 and TRBJ1-2; D is uncertain. Looked up from germline, CDR1 is LGHDT and CDR2 is YNNKEL (reference sequence). This CDR3 spans 11 amino acids. The ends were cut back, 5 bases at V and 8 bases at J, with 9 bases in the middle. DNA for the CDR3: TGTGCCAGCAGCACCAACCTCGGCTACACCTTC. Amino acid sequence: CASSTNLGYTF.

This clonotype was seen more than once but under ten times. V usage is TRBV20-1 and J usage is TRBJ2-5; TRBD2 aligns across 9 bases. V was clipped by 6 bases and J by 2 bases; unmatched bases: 13. This CDR3 region has 16 residues. CDR1 and CDR2 (germline): DFQATT, SNEGSKA (reference sequence). The CDR3 DNA is TGCAGTGCAGATAGGGGGGCGGGGGGGCGGCAAGAGACCCAGTACTTC. Amino acids: CSADRGAGGRQETQYF.

For the CDR3, the DNA is TGCAGTTCAGGGGGGCCTAACTATGGCTACACCTTC. This translates into CSSGGPNYGYTF. The chain recombines TRBV29-1 with TRBJ1-2, with 7 bases fitting TRBD1. CDR1 and CDR2 from the germline V gene are SQVTM and ANQGSEA. The CDR3 has 12 residues.

About this clonotype: Relative to the germline gene, one junction end is altered; a read error may explain this. The chain links TRBV6-5 to TRBJ1-2, with D possibly matching TRBD1 (6 bases). Germline V CDR1 and CDR2: MNHEY, SVGAGI. This CDR3 has 14 amino acids. The CDR3 spells CASSPEDSNYGYPF. CDR3 in DNA: TGTGCCAGCAGTCCCGAGGACAGTAACTATGGCTACCCCTTC.

The chain has TRBV29-1 and TRBJ2-1, with TRBD2 matching 8 bases. The CDR3 runs 16 residues. V lost 7 bases, J lost 0 bases, and 11 bases stayed unmatched. Germline CDR1 and CDR2: SQVTM and ANQGSEA. CDR3 region: CSARDQRGSSYNEQFF. Written as DNA, the CDR3 is TGCAGCGCCCGGGACCAGCGGGGGAGCTCCTACAATGAGCAGTTCTTC.